These 28 T cell receptor beta chains originate from one sample sequenced in a study of cytomegalovirus exposure and HLA in healthy donors (dated by TCRdb to about 2017). Receptor amplification or capture employed the immunoSEQ multiplex PCR assay. For the multiplex PCR, a mixture combining 60 forward primers for TCR Vbeta segments and 13 reverse primers for TCR Jbeta segments was used. In its TCRdb copy, this immuneACCESS table keeps in-frame sequences only and misses some clones. Where compared with another copy, unresolved V genes explain less than half of these, and the others have no known cause. This sample is represented by about 140,000 clones; about four fifths of them were singletons. Of the sample, 3.5% to 5.5% falls within the top ten clones. Specimen: PBMCs. These receptors all stem from a woman aged 40 to 50 in good health and CMV-seropositive.

The CDR3 nucleotides read TGTGCCAGCAGCTTAGCGGGAGAGAAAAACGAGCAGTACTTC. Translation gives CASSLAGEKNEQYF. The chain couples TRBV11-1 to TRBJ2-5, with D perhaps TRBD2 (5 bases). The end of the DNA fits TRBJ2-7 better, so the J call may be wrong. Germline lookup yields CDR1 SGHAT and CDR2 FQDESV (reference sequence). The CDR3 has 14 amino acids.

This clone was counted a single time. Other DNA sequences in this specimen translate into the identical CDR3. The V call is TRBV6-4, the J call TRBJ1-6; the match to TRBD1 covers 7 bases. V dropped 3 bases and J dropped 5; count of bases not matched to a gene: 4. Germline CDR1 MRHNA, CDR2 SNTAGT. CDR3 size: 15 residues. The CDR3 DNA reads as TGTGCCAGCAGTGATGGCCAGGGGGATAATTCACCCCTCCACTTT. It yields the protein CASSDGQGDNSPLHF.

The genes are TRBV18 and TRBJ1-1; D gene uncertain. The germline V and J ends were trimmed by 3 bases and 1 base, with 9 bases remaining between them. The germline V gene has CDR1 KGHSH and CDR2 LQKENI. CDR3 length: 14 amino acids. In DNA, the CDR3 is TGTGCCAGCTCACCGGAGTTTGGGAACACTGAAGCTTTCTTT. Translating gives CASSPEFGNTEAFF. The full variable domain, rest sourced from reference TRBV18 and TRBJ1-1, is NAGVMQNPRHLVRRRGQEARLRCSPMKGHSHVYWYRQLPEEGLKFMVYLQKENIIDESGMPKERFSAEFPKEGPSILRIQQVVRGDSAAYFCASSPEFGNTEAFFGQGTRLTVV.

The chain carries TRBV4-1 and TRBJ2-5; 13 bases line up with TRBD2. TRBJ2-7 matches the DNA end more closely, so the J call is doubtful. Germline V CDR1 and CDR2: MGHRA, YSYEKL. The CDR3 sequence is 16 residues long. CDR3 nucleotides: TGCGCCAGCAGCCGGCGGACTAGCGGGAGTTACTACGAGCAGTACTTC. It encodes CASSRRTSGSYYEQYF.

V is TRBV4-1 and J is TRBJ2-2; the D is unclear. Germline V gives CDR1 MGHRA, CDR2 YSYEKL. The CDR3 totals 15 residues. The ends were cut back, 3 bases at V and 0 bases at J, with 8 bases in the middle. CDR3: CASSQSPPNTGELFF. DNA of the CDR3: TGCGCCAGCAGCCAGAGTCCCCCGAACACCGGGGAGCTGTTTTTT.

This rearrangement joins TRBV30 to TRBJ2-7; a possible D gene is TRBD1 (6 bases). Germline CDR1 reads GTSNPN; CDR2 reads SVGIG (reference sequence). With 4 bases removed from V and 5 bases from J, the gap between germline ends came to 15 bases. The CDR3 extends over 13 amino acids. CDR3 residues: CAWNKQGRDEQYF. The CDR3 nucleotides are TGTGCCTGGAATAAGCAGGGGCGGGACGAGCAGTACTTC.

As regards this clone: Other DNA sequences in the same sample also yield this CDR3. This sequence joins TRBV28 and TRBJ2-3, with 7 bases fitting TRBD1. Trimming took 2 bases from V and 0 from J; bases not matched to a gene: 5. CDR3 length: 16 residues. The germline V gene has CDR1 MDHEN and CDR2 SYDVKM. CDR3 nucleotides: TGTGCCAGCAGTTTAAGTGGCAGGGGGAGCACAGATACGCAGTATTTT. Translating gives CASSLSGRGSTDTQYF. Full variable domain (rest looked up from reference TRBV28 and TRBJ2-3): DVKVTQSSRYLVKRTGEKVFLECVQDMDHENMFWYRQDPGLGLRLIYFSYDVKMKEKGDIPEGYSVSREKKERFSLILESASTNQTSMYLCASSLSGRGSTDTQYFGPGTRLTVL.

The gene calls are TRBV10-3 and TRBJ2-3, with D tentatively TRBD2 (7 bases). V lost 9 bases and J 3 bases, leaving 16 bases between the germline ends. Germline V lookup: CDR1 ENHRY, CDR2 SYGVKD. The CDR3 extends over 14 amino acids. This CDR3 is CAMRGLDGTDTQYF. The CDR3, as DNA: TGTGCCATGCGGGGGCTAGACGGGACAGATACGCAGTATTTT.

Only one count was recorded for this clone. This rearrangement joins TRBV11-3 to TRBJ2-1, with 12 bases fitting TRBD2. Germline V gene sequence: CDR1 SGHNT, CDR2 YENEEA. The length of the CDR3 is 14 residues. V gave up 5 bases and J gave up 5 bases; unmatched junction bases: 1. CDR3: CASSRLAGDNEQFF. CDR3 DNA: TGTGCCAGCAGCCGACTAGCGGGAGACAATGAGCAGTTCTTC. Full variable domain (missing parts from reference TRBV11-3 and TRBJ2-1): EAGVVQSPRYKIIEKKQPVAFWCNPISGHNTLYWYLQNLGQGPELLIRYENEEAVDDSQLPKDRFSAERLKGVDSTLKIQPAELGDSAVYLCASSRLAGDNEQFFGPGTRLTVL.

The chain couples TRBV28 to TRBJ2-1; TRBD2 might be the D (6 bases). CDR3 length: 16 residues. The germline V and J ends were trimmed by 6 bases and 4 bases, with 19 bases remaining between them. Germline CDR1 is MDHEN and CDR2 is SYDVKM. The CDR3 loop is CASSRNRDWGYNEQFF. The CDR3 coding sequence is TGTGCCAGCAGCCGTAACCGGGACTGGGGGTACAATGAGCAGTTCTTC.

V and J are TRBV30 and TRBJ2-7; D might be TRBD1 (6 bases). The length of the CDR3 is 13 residues. V was shortened by 3 bases and J by 5 bases, with 14 bases between the two germline ends. CDR1 and CDR2 from the germline V gene are GTSNPN and SVGIG (reference sequence). The CDR3 nucleotides read TGTGCCTGGAGCCCAGGGGTCCGGAACGAGCAGTACTTC. This codes for CAWSPGVRNEQYF.

The chain combines TRBV5-1 with TRBJ2-7, with D possibly matching TRBD2 (6 bases). Germline CDR1 is SGHRS and CDR2 is YFSETQ. V lost 7 bases and J lost 2, with 13 bases in between. The CDR3 spans 13 residues. The CDR3 bases are TGCGCCAGCGCTATTGGGGGGACCTACGAGCAGTACTTC. Its translation is CASAIGGTYEQYF.

The chain carries TRBV29-1 and TRBJ2-2, with 10 bases matching TRBD2. This CDR3 has 17 amino acids. Germline assignment: CDR1 SQVTM and CDR2 ANQGSEA. After removal of 5 bases from V and 2 bases from J, the junction contained 11 bases not matched to a gene. The CDR3 is CSVSSGTSGINTGELFF. The CDR3, as DNA: TGCAGCGTTTCCAGCGGAACTAGCGGGATTAACACCGGGGAGCTGTTTTTT.

The chain combines TRBV6-5 with TRBJ1-4, with TRBD1 identical over 8 bases. The germline V gene encodes CDR1 MNHEY and CDR2 SVGAGI. This CDR3 comprises 14 residues. Germline trimming cut 5 bases from V and 5 bases from J; bases unmatched to any gene: 4. DNA of the CDR3: TGTGCCAGCAGTGGACAGGGTAGGAATGAAAAACTGTTTTTT. It specifies CASSGQGRNEKLFF.

The rearrangement links TRBV4-2 to TRBJ1-4, with D uncertain. This CDR3 contains 15 residues. V dropped 4 bases and J dropped 4 bases, with 13 bases sitting between them. From germline, CDR1 is LGHNA and CDR2 YNFKEQ. DNA for the CDR3: TGTGCCAGCAGCCTTACTCACGGTAATAATGAAAAACTGTTTTTT. Translating gives CASSLTHGNNEKLFF.

The V and J genes are TRBV30 and TRBJ1-2; no clear D. With 4 bases removed from V and 0 bases from J, the gap between germline ends came to 15 bases. Germline V gene sequence: CDR1 GTSNPN, CDR2 SVGIG (reference sequence). The CDR3 has 15 amino acids. Here the CDR3 reads CAWKRRAGSNYGYTF. The CDR3 nucleotides are TGTGCCTGGAAGCGCCGTGCGGGGTCTAACTATGGCTACACCTTC.

The rearrangement joins TRBV6-1 to TRBJ2-2; the match to TRBD2 covers 7 bases. CDR3 length: 14 residues. The V segment lost 8 bases and the J segment 3 bases; nucleotides outside the gene matches: 6. CDR1 and CDR2 (germline): MNHNS, SASEGT. The CDR3 nucleotides read TGTGCCAGCCTAGCGGAATTGCACACCGGGGAGCTGTTTTTT. Translating gives CASLAELHTGELFF.

V is TRBV18 and J is TRBJ2-7, with 10 bases matching TRBD2. Germline CDR1 and CDR2: KGHSH and LQKENI. The CDR3 is 14 residues long. Trimming removed 6 bases from V and 4 bases from J; junction bases left unmatched: 6. The CDR3 DNA follows: TGTGCCAGCTCGGGTCCTAGCGGGGGATACGAGCAGTACTTC. Its protein product is CASSGPSGGYEQYF. The full variable domain, its missing parts supplied by reference TRBV18 and TRBJ2-7, is NAGVMQNPRHLVRRRGQEARLRCSPMKGHSHVYWYRQLPEEGLKFMVYLQKENIIDESGMPKERFSAEFPKEGPSILRIQQVVRGDSAAYFCASSGPSGGYEQYFGPGTRLTVT.

V gene TRBV11-2 combines with J gene TRBJ2-1; TRBD2 aligns across 8 bases. CDR1 is SGHAT and CDR2 is FQNNGV in the germline V gene. The CDR3 sequence is 14 residues long. Trimming cost V 5 bases and J 10 bases; bases outside gene matches: 10. This CDR3 reads CASSPRGAGVEQFF. The CDR3 nucleotides read TGTGCCAGCAGCCCCCGGGGAGCGGGAGTCGAGCAGTTCTTC.

The gene calls are TRBV2 and TRBJ1-4; a weak D match, TRBD1 (5 bases). Trimming pared 3 bases from V and 6 bases from J, leaving 11 bases between. This CDR3 spans 14 amino acids. Germline CDR1 and CDR2: SNHLY and FYNNEI. The CDR3 spells CASSEEGLDEKLFF. The CDR3, as DNA: TGTGCCAGCAGTGAGGAGGGGCTGGATGAAAAACTGTTTTTT.

This chain joins TRBV30 and TRBJ1-4; D is possibly TRBD1 (5 bases). V was pared by 3 bases and J by 0 bases, with 11 bases between. Germline lookup yields CDR1 GTSNPN and CDR2 SVGIG (reference sequence). This CDR3 comprises 15 residues. The CDR3 loop is CAWSAGLTTNEKLFF. CDR3 DNA: TGTGCCTGGAGCGCGGGGCTCACAACTAATGAAAAACTGTTTTTT.

The genes are TRBV4-1 and TRBJ1-2, with D possibly TRBD1 on 6 matching bases. V was cut by 4 bases and J by 2 bases, with 14 bases left in between. Germline loops: CDR1 MGHRA, CDR2 YSYEKL. The CDR3 has 15 amino acids. CDR3 region: CASSLHREMNYGYTF. The CDR3 region has the DNA TGCGCCAGCAGCCTCCACAGGGAGATGAACTATGGCTACACCTTC.

The chain is built from TRBV5-4 and TRBJ1-5; D is unresolved. The V end lost 3 bases, the J end lost 3 bases, and 7 bases lay between the germline ends. The germline V gene has CDR1 SGHNT and CDR2 YYREEE (reference sequence). The length of the CDR3 is 13 residues. The DNA of the CDR3 is TGTGCCAGCAGCTCCGGGAACAATCAGCCCCAGCATTTT. Translated: CASSSGNNQPQHF.

Regarding this clone: This same CDR3 is encoded by further DNA sequences in the sample. The rearrangement joins TRBV7-2 to TRBJ2-7, with D tentatively TRBD2 (6 bases). CDR1 and CDR2 (germline): SGHTA, FQGNSA. V was cut by 6 bases and J by 6 bases, with 18 bases left in between. This CDR3 has 14 residues. The CDR3 here is CASRPTWLAPEQYF. CDR3 in DNA: TGTGCCAGCAGACCCACTTGGCTAGCGCCCGAGCAGTACTTC.

In this sample, this clone turned up once. This chain uses TRBV4-2 with TRBJ2-3; 7 bases align to TRBD2. V trimming: 0 bases; J trimming: 1 base; junction bases outside the gene matches: 4. Germline V gene data show CDR1 as LGHNA and CDR2 as YNFKEQ. CDR3 length: 16 residues. The CDR3 DNA follows: TGTGCCAGCAGCCAAGAATGGCTAGCGGGCACAGATACGCAGTATTTT. Residues: CASSQEWLAGTDTQYF.

This clone was counted once. The V and J genes are TRBV7-2 and TRBJ2-7, with 10 bases lining up with TRBD2. V dropped 8 bases and J dropped 2; count of bases not matched to a gene: 3. This CDR3 spans 13 amino acids. Looked up from germline, CDR1 is SGHTA and CDR2 is FQGNSA. This CDR3 is CASVLAGTYEQYF. The CDR3 DNA reads TGTGCCAGCGTACTAGCGGGGACCTACGAGCAGTACTTC.

This chain uses TRBV25-1 with TRBJ2-2; TRBD1 aligns across 11 bases. Germline V gene data show CDR1 as MGHDK and CDR2 as SYGVNS. The CDR3 has 15 amino acids. The junction had 5 bases not matched to a gene; V was cut back by 4 bases and J by 7 bases. The CDR3 coding sequence is TGTGCCAGCAGTGCCCGGACAGGGGGCGTCGGGGAGCTGTTTTTT. Translation gives CASSARTGGVGELFF.

The V gene is TRBV2, the J gene TRBJ2-7; D is ambiguous. V gave up 7 bases and J gave up 0 bases, with 13 bases separating them. The CDR3 has 14 residues. CDR1 SNHLY and CDR2 FYNNEI come from the germline V gene. CDR3 DNA sequence: TGTGCCAGCATGCGCGGCCGGAGCTCCTACGAGCAGTACTTC. This encodes CASMRGRSSYEQYF. Using reference TRBV2 and TRBJ2-7 for the parts outside the CDR3, the full variable domain is EPEVTQTPSHQVTQMGQEVILRCVPISNHLYFYWYRQILGQKVEFLVSFYNNEISEKSEIFDDQFSVERPDGSNFTLKIRSTKLEDSAMYFCASMRGRSSYEQYFGPGTRLTVT.